This T cell receptor (beta chain) appears in the sequencing data of a study of low-dose radiotherapy and immunotherapy resistance in tumors. Study information: Fractions of 0.5 Gy went to Cohort 1 every 2 weeks, totaling 6.5 Gy.

This clonotype was detected only once. TRAV and TRBV primers primed cDNA for both TCRalpha and TCRbeta. A constant-region primer paired with the V-primer adapter amplified TCRs over about 19 PCR cycles. TCRdb analysed the reads with MiXCR anew, one entry per CDR3 protein. The data hold under 110,000 distinct CDR3 sequences, with 20% to 25% observed a single time. This sample's time point: after trial treatment. Treatment specified: LDRT plus nivolumab, ipilimumab, low-dose cyclophosphamide and aspirin (RACIN trial). All of the donors were given nivolumab, ipilimumab, aspirin, low-dose cyclophosphamide and low-dose radiotherapy as part of RACIN, a single-arm trial. The CDR3 contains 16 residues. The trim removed 6 bases at V and 5 bases at J, leaving 11 bases unmatched. Germline CDR1 is DFQATT and CDR2 is SNEGSKA (reference sequence).

This receptor was identified in a male donor with prostate cancer. The starting material was PBMCs, obtained after low-dose radiotherapy plus immunotherapy. V usage is TRBV20-1 and J usage is TRBJ2-5; 14 nucleotides align to TRBD2. The CDR3 is CSASGTSGGRGETQYF. DNA for the CDR3: TGCAGTGCCAGCGGGACTAGCGGGGGAAGAGGGGAGACCCAGTACTTC.